The 6 T cell receptor beta chains in this list originate from one sample, sequenced in a study of shared clonotypes between healthy human individuals. Data came from immunoSEQ multiplex PCR; TCRdb stores just in-frame clones and leaves some out. The top ten clones hold around 1.1% of a sample with roughly 2 million clones, approximately 94% of them seen once. Positive CCR7 selection of CD45RO-negative cells yielded the naive CD8 cells, and terminally differentiated effector memory CD45RA+ cells were excluded. Sequencing used naive CD8+ T cells sorted from blood. Every receptor here comes from a man between 18 and 29 years old in good health.

The chain is built from TRBV28 and TRBJ1-2; tentatively, D is TRBD1 (6 bases). Germline-derived CDR1 and CDR2 are MDHEN and SYDVKM. Trimming removed 3 bases from V and 4 bases from J, with 33 bases in between. This CDR3 spans 21 amino acids. The CDR3 sequence is CASSFSGVFGYRQDDFYGYTF. In DNA, the CDR3 is TGTGCCAGCAGTTTCTCAGGGGTTTTTGGATATAGGCAGGATGATTTCTATGGCTACACCTTC.

The chain combines TRBV27 with TRBJ2-3; no definite D call. This CDR3 is built from 16 residues. The V gene lost 5 bases and the J gene lost 1 base, with 16 bases spanning the gap. Germline V CDR1 and CDR2: MNHEY, SMNVEV (reference sequence). CDR3 DNA: TGTGCCAGCAGTCCTTCCTTAGGAGACCGCACAGATACGCAGTATTTT. Translated: CASSPSLGDRTDTQYF.

This clone is a singleton in its sample. The chain is built from TRBV5-4 and TRBJ2-3, with 7 bases matching TRBD2. CDR1 SGHNT and CDR2 YYREEE come from the germline V gene (reference sequence). Germline trimming cut 0 bases from V and 2 bases from J; bases unmatched to any gene: 3. The CDR3 runs to 15 residues. The CDR3, as DNA: TGTGCCAGCAGCTTGGCTAGCGGATACACAGATACGCAGTATTTT. Translated, it gives CASSLASGYTDTQYF.

This rearrangement joins TRBV6-6 to TRBJ1-6; D is unresolved. Germline CDR1 MNHNY, CDR2 SVGAGI (reference sequence). The CDR3 has 14 amino acids. Trimming shortened V by 2 bases and J by 8 bases, and 10 bases separated the two germline ends. CDR3 bases: TGTGCCAGCAGTTACACGGGATATTATTCACCCCTCCACTTT. Translated, it gives CASSYTGYYSPLHF.

The rearrangement links TRBV19 to TRBJ1-1; D is unresolved. The germline V gene has CDR1 LNHDA and CDR2 SQIVND (reference sequence). The CDR3 has 19 residues. Trimming pared 5 bases from V and 0 bases from J, leaving 25 bases between. This CDR3 reads CASSPSWSSFFLMNTEAFF. As DNA, the CDR3 is TGTGCCAGTAGTCCCAGTTGGAGCTCCTTCTTCCTCATGAACACTGAAGCTTTCTTT.

The V and J genes are TRBV7-6 and TRBJ2-7, with D perhaps matching TRBD2 (7 bases). The V gene lost 6 bases and the J gene lost 7 bases, with 19 bases spanning the gap. Germline V gene data show CDR1 as SGHVS and CDR2 as FNYEAQ. The CDR3 is made up of 14 amino acids. This CDR3 reads CASSPHGGPGEQYF. The CDR3 DNA reads as TGTGCCAGCAGTCCCCACGGGGGGCCGGGGGAGCAGTACTTC.